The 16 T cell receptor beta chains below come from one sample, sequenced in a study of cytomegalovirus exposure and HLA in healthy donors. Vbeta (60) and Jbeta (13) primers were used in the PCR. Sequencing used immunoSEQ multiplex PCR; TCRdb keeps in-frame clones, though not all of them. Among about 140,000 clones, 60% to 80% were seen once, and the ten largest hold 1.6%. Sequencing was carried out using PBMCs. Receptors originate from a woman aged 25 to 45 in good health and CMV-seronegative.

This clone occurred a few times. For the CDR3, the DNA is TGTGCCAGCAGTTCCGGGACAGGGGTTGAGACCCAGTACTTC. This encodes CASSSGTGVETQYF. The J gene is TRBJ2-5, the V gene TRBV7-9; 10 bases align to TRBD1. The CDR3 runs to 14 residues. The V gene end was trimmed by 6 bases and the J gene end by 5 bases; junction bases not matched to a gene: 6. In germline, CDR1 is SEHNR, CDR2 FQNEAQ (reference sequence).

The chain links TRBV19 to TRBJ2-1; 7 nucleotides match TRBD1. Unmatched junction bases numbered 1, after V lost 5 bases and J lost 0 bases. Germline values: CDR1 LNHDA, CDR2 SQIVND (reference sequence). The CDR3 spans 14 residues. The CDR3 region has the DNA TGTGCCAGTAGTTGGGACAGCTCCTACAATGAGCAGTTCTTC. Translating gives CASSWDSSYNEQFF. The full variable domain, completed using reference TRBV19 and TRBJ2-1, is DGGITQSPKYLFRKEGQNVTLSCEQNLNHDAMYWYRQDPGQGLRLIYYSQIVNDFQKGDIAEGYSVSREKKESFPLTVTSAQKNPTAFYLCASSWDSSYNEQFFGPGTRLTVL.

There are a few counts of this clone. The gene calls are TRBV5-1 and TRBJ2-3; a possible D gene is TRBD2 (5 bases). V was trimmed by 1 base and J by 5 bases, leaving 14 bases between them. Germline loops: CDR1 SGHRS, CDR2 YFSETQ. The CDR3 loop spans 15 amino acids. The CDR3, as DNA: TGCGCCAGCAGCTTGAATGCGAGGGTAGGAGATACGCAGTATTTT. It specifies CASSLNARVGDTQYF.

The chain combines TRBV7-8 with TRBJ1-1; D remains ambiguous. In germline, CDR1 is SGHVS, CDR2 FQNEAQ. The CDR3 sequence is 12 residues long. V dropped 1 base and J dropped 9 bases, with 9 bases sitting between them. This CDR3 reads CASSLVQNQAFF. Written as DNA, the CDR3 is TGTGCCAGCAGCTTAGTACAGAACCAAGCTTTCTTT.

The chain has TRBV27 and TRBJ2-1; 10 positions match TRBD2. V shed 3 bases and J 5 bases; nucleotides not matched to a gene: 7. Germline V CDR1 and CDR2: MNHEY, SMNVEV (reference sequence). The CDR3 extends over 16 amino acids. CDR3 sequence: CASSFIGSGGDNEQFF. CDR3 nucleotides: TGTGCCAGCAGTTTCATCGGCAGCGGGGGGGACAATGAGCAGTTCTTC.

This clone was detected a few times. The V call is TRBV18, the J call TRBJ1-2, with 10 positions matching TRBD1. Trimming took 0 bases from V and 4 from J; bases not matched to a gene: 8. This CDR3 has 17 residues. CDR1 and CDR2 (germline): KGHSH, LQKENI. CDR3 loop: CASSPPGSGQGTYGYTF. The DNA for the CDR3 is TGTGCCAGCTCACCACCTGGATCGGGACAGGGGACCTATGGCTACACCTTC.

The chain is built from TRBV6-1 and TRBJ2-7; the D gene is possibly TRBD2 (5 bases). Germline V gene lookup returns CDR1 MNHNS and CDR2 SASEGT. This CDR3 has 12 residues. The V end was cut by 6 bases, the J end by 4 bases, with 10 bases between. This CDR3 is CASRRTRYEQYF. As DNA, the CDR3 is TGTGCCAGCAGAAGGACTCGTTACGAGCAGTACTTC.

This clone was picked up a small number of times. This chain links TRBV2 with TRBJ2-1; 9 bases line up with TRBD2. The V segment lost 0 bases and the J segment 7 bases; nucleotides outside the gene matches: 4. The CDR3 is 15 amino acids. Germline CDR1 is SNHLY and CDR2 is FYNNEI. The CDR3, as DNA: TGTGCCAGCAGTGAAGCGCGCGGGGGGGCAAATGAGCAGTTCTTC. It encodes CASSEARGGANEQFF.

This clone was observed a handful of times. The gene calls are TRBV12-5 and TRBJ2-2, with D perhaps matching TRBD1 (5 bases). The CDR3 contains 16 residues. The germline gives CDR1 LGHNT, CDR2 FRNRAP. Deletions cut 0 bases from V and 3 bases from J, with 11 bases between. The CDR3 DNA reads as TGTGCTAGTGGTTTGGTAGCAGGGTGGTACACCGGGGAGCTGTTTTTT. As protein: CASGLVAGWYTGELFF. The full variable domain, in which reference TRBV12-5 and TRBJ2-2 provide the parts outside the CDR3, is DARVTQTPRHKVTEMGQEVTMRCQPILGHNTVFWYRQTMMQGLELLAYFRNRAPLDDSGMPKDRFSAEMPDATLATLKIQPSEPRDSAVYFCASGLVAGWYTGELFFGEGSRLTVL.

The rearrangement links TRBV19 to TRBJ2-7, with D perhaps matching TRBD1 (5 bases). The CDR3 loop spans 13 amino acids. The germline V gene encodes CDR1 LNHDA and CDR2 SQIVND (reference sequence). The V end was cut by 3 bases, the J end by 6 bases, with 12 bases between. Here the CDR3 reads CASSIGRGSEQYV. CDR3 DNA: TGTGCCAGTAGTATTGGTAGGGGAAGCGAGCAGTACGTC.

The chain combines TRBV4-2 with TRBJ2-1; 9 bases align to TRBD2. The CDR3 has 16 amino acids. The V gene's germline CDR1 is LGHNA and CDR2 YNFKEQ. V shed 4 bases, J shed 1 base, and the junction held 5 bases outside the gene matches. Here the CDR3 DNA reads TGTGCCAGCAGCCCCCCCGCGGGAGGGTCCTACAATGAGCAGTTCTTC. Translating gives CASSPPAGGSYNEQFF.

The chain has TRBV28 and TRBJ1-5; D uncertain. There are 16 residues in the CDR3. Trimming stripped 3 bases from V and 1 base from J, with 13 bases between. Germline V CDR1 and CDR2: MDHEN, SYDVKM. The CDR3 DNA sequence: TGTGCCAGCAGTTTTTCTCTAGGAGGGAGCAATCAGCCCCAGCATTTT. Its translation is CASSFSLGGSNQPQHF.

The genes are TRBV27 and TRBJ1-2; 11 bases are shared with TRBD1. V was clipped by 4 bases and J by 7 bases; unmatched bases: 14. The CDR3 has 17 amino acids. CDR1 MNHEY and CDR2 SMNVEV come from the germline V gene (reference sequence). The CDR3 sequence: CASSSPGQGGLKSGYTF. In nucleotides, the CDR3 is TGTGCCAGCAGTTCTCCGGGACAGGGGGGACTTAAGAGTGGCTACACCTTC.

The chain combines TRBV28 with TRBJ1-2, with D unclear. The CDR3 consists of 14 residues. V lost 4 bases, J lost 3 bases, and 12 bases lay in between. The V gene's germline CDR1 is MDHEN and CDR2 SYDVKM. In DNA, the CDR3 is TGTGCCAGCAGTTCCGGTCGGACTGACTATGGCTACACCTTC. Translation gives CASSSGRTDYGYTF.

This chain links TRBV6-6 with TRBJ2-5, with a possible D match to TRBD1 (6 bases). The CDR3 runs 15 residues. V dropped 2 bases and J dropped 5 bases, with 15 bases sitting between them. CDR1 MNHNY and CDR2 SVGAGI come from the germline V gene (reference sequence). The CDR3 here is CASSYPHRVGETQYF. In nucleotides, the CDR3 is TGTGCCAGCAGTTACCCCCACAGGGTTGGCGAGACCCAGTACTTC.

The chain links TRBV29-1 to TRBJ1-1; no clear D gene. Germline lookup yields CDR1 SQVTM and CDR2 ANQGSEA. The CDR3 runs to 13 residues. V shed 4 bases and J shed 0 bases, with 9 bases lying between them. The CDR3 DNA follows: TGCAGCGTTGCCCTACAGATGAACACTGAAGCTTTCTTT. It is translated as CSVALQMNTEAFF.